This section outlines one T cell receptor (beta chain) sequence together with its context. The antigen remains undetermined. With 60 Vbeta and 13 Jbeta primers, the PCR was carried out. Measured with immunoSEQ multiplex PCR; TCRdb has only the in-frame clones, and not every one. This sample has over 150,000 clones; 80% occur once, and the top ten carry 1%. This entry is derived from a study of cytomegalovirus exposure and HLA in healthy donors. Overall study results and limits: Reportedly, cytomegalovirus status was diagnosed with high sensitivity and specificity.

This CDR3 has 13 residues. CDR1 and CDR2 (germline): SGHVS, FQNEAQ. The sample was PBMCs. The chain combines TRBV7-8 with TRBJ2-5; D is unclear. The end of the DNA aligns better with TRBJ2-7, so the J call may be wrong. The sequence came from a woman aged 50 to 60 in good health and CMV-seropositive. The CDR3 coding sequence is TGTGCCAGCAGCTCCTCCGACTCCTACGAGCAGTACTTC. Its protein product is CASSSSDSYEQYF.